A single sample gave rise to the 24 T cell receptor beta chains below, sequenced in a study of T cells after yellow fever vaccination. TCRdb reanalysed the 5' RACE reads using MiXCR and keeps one entry per CDR3 protein. Found here are tens of thousands of distinct CDR3 sequences, 6.5% to 8.5% of them singletons; the top ten hold 20% to 25%. The sequencing here drew on PBMCs, either bulk or a sorted T-cell subset (CD4+, CD8+, memory, or dextramer-sorted; not recorded which), taken on the day of the first yellow fever vaccination. The receptors here all came from a man aged 18 to 29 who received the YFV17D yellow fever vaccine.

Many counts were recorded for this clonotype. The chain uses TRBV5-1 and TRBJ2-3, with D possibly TRBD2 on 5 matching bases. Germline CDR1 and CDR2: SGHRS and YFSETQ. The ends were cut back, 4 bases at V and 6 bases at J, with 15 bases in the middle. CDR3 length equals 14 residues. CDR3 bases: TGCGCCAGCAGCCGCCCCGGGGTAGGGGATACGCAGTATTTT. Translation gives CASSRPGVGDTQYF.

This clonotype came up many times. J is TRBJ2-3 and V is TRBV5-1, with 8 bases lining up with TRBD2. The J segment lost 5 bases and the V segment lost 4 bases, leaving 12 bases of the junction unmatched. CDR1 and CDR2 (germline): SGHRS, YFSETQ. The CDR3 covers 16 residues. The CDR3 region is CASSRTTSEGGDTQYF. The DNA of the CDR3 is TGCGCCAGCAGCAGAACGACTAGCGAAGGGGGAGATACGCAGTATTTT.

In this sample, this clonotype turned up many times. This chain joins TRBV29-1 and TRBJ1-1, with TRBD1 as a possible D gene (5 bases). Germline CDR1 SQVTM, CDR2 ANQGSEA. V shed 1 base and J shed 0 bases, with 9 bases lying between them. This CDR3 has 14 residues. The CDR3 sequence: CSVEVYRLNTEAFF. The CDR3 nucleotides are TGCAGCGTTGAAGTCTACAGGTTGAACACTGAAGCTTTCTTT.

The sample holds many counts of this clonotype. The CDR3, as DNA: TGTGCCACCAGCAGAGTTGGCACTGAAGCTTTCTTT. It yields the protein CATSRVGTEAFF. The chain couples TRBV15 to TRBJ1-1; D is undetermined. Trimming removed 1 base from V and 4 bases from J, with 4 bases in between. CDR1 and CDR2 from the germline V gene are LNHNV and YYDKDF (reference sequence). This CDR3 has 12 amino acids. The variable domain in full, with the rest retrieved from reference TRBV15 and TRBJ1-1, is DAMVIQNPRYQVTQFGKPVTLSCSQTLNHNVMYWYQQKSSQAPKLLFHYYDKDFNNEADTPDNFQSRRPNTSFCFLDIRSPGLGDTAMYLCATSRVGTEAFFGQGTRLTVV.

This clonotype was recorded many times. The V gene is TRBV20-1, the J gene TRBJ1-1, with TRBD1 as a possible D gene (5 bases). The germline gives CDR1 DFQATT, CDR2 SNEGSKA (reference sequence). The CDR3 covers 14 residues. V lost 0 bases, J lost 3 bases, and 11 bases lay in between. The CDR3 here is CSARDNGGDTEAFF. CDR3 DNA: TGCAGTGCTAGAGATAATGGGGGGGACACTGAAGCTTTCTTT.

The sample holds many counts of this clonotype. The chain links TRBV7-8 to TRBJ2-1; 11 nucleotides line up with TRBD2. Per the germline V gene, CDR1 is SGHVS and CDR2 is FQNEAQ. This CDR3 has 15 amino acids. V lost 6 bases to trimming and J lost 3 bases; unmatched junction nucleotides: 4. The CDR3 reads CASRSLAGVYNEQFF. CDR3 DNA: TGTGCCAGCAGGTCACTAGCGGGGGTCTACAATGAGCAGTTCTTC.

This clonotype turned up a few times. CDR3 nucleotides: TGTGCCAGCGCCCCCGGGGGGCCTGAGGGGCAGCCCCAGCATTTT. It specifies CASAPGGPEGQPQHF. The rearrangement uses TRBV5-6 and TRBJ1-5; tentative D call: TRBD1 (6 bases). The V gene lost 7 bases and the J gene lost 7 bases, with 21 bases spanning the gap. Germline CDR1 and CDR2: SGHDT and YYEEEE. The CDR3 sequence is 15 residues long.

This clonotype occurred many times. CDR3 in amino acids: CASTVGKDGYTF. As DNA, the CDR3 is TGTGCCAGCACCGTGGGTAAAGATGGCTACACCTTC. The chain combines TRBV25-1 with TRBJ1-2; D not resolved. V lost 7 bases to trimming and J lost 6 bases, with 12 bases between them. Looked up from germline, CDR1 is MGHDK and CDR2 is SYGVNS. The CDR3 spans 12 residues.

This clonotype has a handful of counts. This chain joins TRBV10-3 and TRBJ2-2; possible D gene TRBD1, 5 bases. V was pared by 2 bases and J by 3 bases, with 10 bases between. Germline lookup yields CDR1 ENHRY and CDR2 SYGVKD. The CDR3 sequence is 15 residues long. CDR3 nucleotides: TGTGCCATCAGTGAGCCCCTAGGGGACACCGGGGAGCTGTTTTTT. Translation: CAISEPLGDTGELFF.

This clonotype was detected many times. The chain uses TRBV15 and TRBJ1-1; D perhaps matches TRBD1 (6 bases). Trimming took off 3 bases at V and 4 bases at J, with 12 bases between the two ends. The length of the CDR3 is 14 residues. Germline V lookup: CDR1 LNHNV, CDR2 YYDKDF (reference sequence). The CDR3: CATSSPKQGTEAFF. CDR3 DNA: TGTGCCACCAGCAGCCCCAAACAGGGCACTGAAGCTTTCTTT. The entire variable domain, with the rest obtained from reference TRBV15 and TRBJ1-1, is as follows: DAMVIQNPRYQVTQFGKPVTLSCSQTLNHNVMYWYQQKSSQAPKLLFHYYDKDFNNEADTPDNFQSRRPNTSFCFLDIRSPGLGDTAMYLCATSSPKQGTEAFFGQGTRLTVV.

This clonotype was counted at least ten times. The rearrangement joins TRBV24-1 to TRBJ2-1, with D perhaps given as TRBD1 or TRBD2 (5 bases each). The CDR3 sequence is 16 residues long. V was cut by 5 bases and J by 3 bases, with 16 bases left in between. Germline V CDR1 and CDR2: KGHDR, SFDVKD. The CDR3 sequence: CATSGPGRRFYNEQFF. In nucleotides, the CDR3 is TGTGCCACCAGTGGACCGGGACGGCGCTTCTACAATGAGCAGTTCTTC.

This clonotype was observed many times. The chain joins TRBV20-1 to TRBJ2-7; 9 bases line up with TRBD1. Germline V gives CDR1 DFQATT, CDR2 SNEGSKA (reference sequence). There are 14 residues in the CDR3. V dropped 3 bases and J dropped 2; count of bases not matched to a gene: 5. For the CDR3, the DNA is TGCAGTGCTAGGGGGGACAGGGAAGCCTACGAGCAGTACTTC. Translated: CSARGDREAYEQYF.

The chain has TRBV6-5 and TRBJ1-1; D not resolved. The CDR3 is 15 residues long. Per the germline V gene, CDR1 is MNHEY and CDR2 is SVGAGI. Trimming took 0 bases from V and 0 from J, leaving 8 bases between them. The CDR3, as DNA: TGTGCCAGCAGTTACTCGAAACTCTTGAACACTGAAGCTTTCTTT. Translating it yields CASSYSKLLNTEAFF.

This clonotype was found many times. The chain employs TRBV11-2 and TRBJ2-4; unclear D gene. Per germline, CDR1 SGHAT and CDR2 FQNNGV. CDR3 length: 14 amino acids. Trimming removed 3 bases at V and 0 bases at J, with 6 bases between. The CDR3 loop reads CASSFTLAKNIQYF. DNA for the CDR3: TGTGCCAGCAGCTTCACCCTAGCCAAAAACATTCAGTACTTC.

This clonotype was seen many times. This rearrangement joins TRBV12-3 or TRBV12-4 to TRBJ2-2; no clear D. The V end was cut by 3 bases, the J end by 6 bases, with 5 bases between. This CDR3 is 12 amino acids long. As DNA, the CDR3 is TGTGCCAGCAGTTTCCGGCCCGGGGAGCTGTTTTTT. Amino acids: CASSFRPGELFF.

This clonotype was observed many times. The chain uses TRBV3-1 and TRBJ2-2; 11 bases are shared with TRBD2. The V gene end was trimmed by 3 bases and the J gene end by 4 bases; junction bases not matched to a gene: 4. Germline CDR1 LGHDT, CDR2 YNNKEL (reference sequence). The CDR3 runs to 16 residues. CDR3 DNA sequence: TGTGCCAGCAGCCACTCCGGGACTAGCGGCACCGGGGAGCTGTTTTTT. It translates to CASSHSGTSGTGELFF.

This clonotype was seen at least ten times. The chain employs TRBV20-1 and TRBJ2-3; D remains ambiguous. Germline V gives CDR1 DFQATT, CDR2 SNEGSKA (reference sequence). V was clipped by 4 bases and J by 6 bases, with 8 bases between them. The CDR3 covers 11 residues. In DNA, the CDR3 is TGCAGTGCTAAGGAAGACGATACGCAGTATTTT. Translation: CSAKEDDTQYF.

This clonotype was recorded many times. The chain is built from TRBV7-2 and TRBJ2-7; D not certain. With 4 bases removed from V and 3 bases from J, the gap between germline ends came to 7 bases. The CDR3 runs 12 residues. CDR1 is SGHTA and CDR2 is FQGNSA in the germline V gene. CDR3 coding DNA: TGTGCCAGCAGCTCCTTTTACTACGAGCAGTACTTC. Translated: CASSSFYYEQYF.

For this clonotype: Since a much larger clone is just one base distant, this may be a read error. V gene TRBV5-1 combines with J gene TRBJ2-3; D remains ambiguous. V was trimmed by 0 bases and J by 2 bases, leaving 7 bases between them. Looked up from germline, CDR1 is SGHRS and CDR2 is YFSETQ. The CDR3 is 14 residues long. The CDR3, as DNA: TGCGCCAGCAGCTTGGACAGAAACACAGATACGCAGTATTTT. Its protein product is CASSLDRNTDTQYF.

At least ten counts were recorded for this clonotype. This rearrangement joins TRBV20-1 to TRBJ1-5; D perhaps matches TRBD1 (5 bases). CDR3 length equals 15 residues. Germline V gene sequence: CDR1 DFQATT, CDR2 SNEGSKA (reference sequence). Trimming pared 3 bases from V and 1 base from J, leaving 13 bases between. As DNA, the CDR3 is TGCAGTGCTAGTCGAGTTGGGGGGAGCAATCAGCCCCAGCATTTT. Encoded protein: CSASRVGGSNQPQHF.

This clonotype is medium-sized by share. The rearrangement joins TRBV10-3 to TRBJ2-3; D call uncertain. This CDR3 is built from 13 residues. Germline CDR1 is ENHRY and CDR2 is SYGVKD. Trimming left V 0 bases short and J 2 bases short, with 3 bases between. In nucleotides, the CDR3 is TGTGCCATCAGTGAGTCGGACACAGATACGCAGTATTTT. Protein product: CAISESDTDTQYF.

For this clonotype: This may stem from a read error, because a much larger clone lies one nucleotide away. The chain carries TRBV5-4 and TRBJ1-4, with D possibly being TRBD1 (5 bases). Trimming shortened V by 3 bases and J by 8 bases, and 17 bases separated the two germline ends. The CDR3 is 15 residues long. Germline CDR1 reads SGHNT; CDR2 reads YYREEE (reference sequence). CDR3 sequence (DNA): TGTGCCAGCAGCTATGGGACGGGGTTCCGGGAAAAACTGTTTTTT. Translated, it gives CASSYGTGFREKLFF.

This clonotype has a count of ten or more. The rearrangement uses TRBV2 and TRBJ2-6; weak D call: TRBD1 (6 bases). The CDR3 has 14 residues. The V gene's germline CDR1 is SNHLY and CDR2 FYNNEI. The ends were cut back, 6 bases at V and 2 bases at J, with 8 bases in the middle. The CDR3 DNA reads as TGTGCCAGCAGCGCAGGGGCTGGGGCCAACGTCCTGACTTTC. It translates to CASSAGAGANVLTF. The variable domain in full, with the rest retrieved from reference TRBV2 and TRBJ2-6, is EPEVTQTPSHQVTQMGQEVILRCVPISNHLYFYWYRQILGQKVEFLVSFYNNEISEKSEIFDDQFSVERPDGSNFTLKIRSTKLEDSAMYFCASSAGAGANVLTFGAGSRLTVL.

The rearrangement links TRBV7-2 to TRBJ2-1, with 9 bases that match TRBD1. The germline V gene has CDR1 SGHTA and CDR2 FQGNSA. V was pared by 5 bases and J by 6 bases, with 8 bases of the junction left unmatched. The length of the CDR3 is 15 residues. CDR3 protein: CASSRDRDRANEQFF. CDR3 in DNA: TGTGCCAGCAGCCGTGACCGGGACAGGGCCAATGAGCAGTTCTTC. The whole variable domain, filled in from reference TRBV7-2 and TRBJ2-1, reads GAGVSQSPSNKVTEKGKDVELRCDPISGHTALYWYRQSLGQGLEFLIYFQGNSAPDKSGLPSDRFSAERTGGSVSTLTIQRTQQEDSAVYLCASSRDRDRANEQFFGPGTRLTVL.